This T cell receptor (beta chain) was retrieved from a study of T cells in women clearing cervical HPV infection. Overall study context: Blood came at first lesion visit for cases, post-clearance for controls. Study-wide results and caveats: Repertoire richness, not evenness, was significantly elevated in CIN3+ cases versus controls.

Each participant carried one incident cervical HPV16 infection only. Concerning this clone: What it recognizes is unknown. The read ends 3 residues shy of where the CDR3 ends; the end is completed using the germline J gene.

Trimming took 2 bases from V and 5 from J; bases not matched to a gene: 6. Germline values: CDR1 SGHRS, CDR2 YFSETQ. This CDR3 has 16 residues. Average input was roughly 1,200 ng genomic DNA for immunoSEQ TCR beta CDR3 amplification. The data were produced by immunoSEQ multiplex PCR, yet TCRdb's version contains in-frame clones alone and is incomplete. In all, the sample yields 20,000 to 25,000 clones. Sequencing used blood buffy coat. V is TRBV5-1 and J is TRBJ2-1; TRBD2 agrees at 11 bases. This clonotype originated in a woman aged 18 to 75 with a cervical HPV16 infection that either progressed to CIN3+ or cleared (not recorded which). CDR3: CASSFNLAGGHNEQFF. The covered CDR3 bases are TGCGCCAGCAGCTTCAATTTAGCGGGGGGGCACAATGAG.